The rows below give T cell receptor beta chains drawn from one sample of a study of T-cell reconstitution after alpha-beta-depleted transplantation in children. TCRdb itself ran the PCR reads through MiXCR, one entry per CDR3 protein. Of 200,000 to 250,000 distinct CDR3 sequences detected, approximately 8.4% appear once; the ten largest clones hold less than 40%. Specimen: PBMCs, mostly from graft donor cells, collected 360 days after TCRalphabeta/CD19-depleted stem cell transplant. Receptors originate from a male patient aged 2-10 years who had a stem cell transplant for acute myeloid leukemia, so the T cells may come from the graft donor. Each CDR3 is given with its conserved first and last residue. Each record gives: V gene, J gene, D gene, clone size, CDR3 protein, CDR3 DNA. A D gene is named only where the DNA matches it firmly. A clone size is listed for some rows: how often the clone was seen (once, few, many), or a class if it is expanded.

>TRBV2|TRBJ2-5|-|-
CASRGPTGLQETQYF
TGTGCCAGCAGGGGGCCTACGGGGTTACAAGAGACCCAGTACTTC
>TRBV20-1|TRBJ2-1|-|many
CSARDLGNEQFF
TGCAGTGCTAGAGATCTAGGAAATGAGCAGTTCTTC
>TRBV29-1|TRBJ1-1|-|many
CSAQGHMNTEAFF
TGCAGCGCCCAGGGACACATGAACACTGAAGCTTTCTTT
>TRBV10-3|TRBJ2-1|-|few
CATSTNPTYNEQFF
TGTGCCACCTCTACCAACCCAACCTACAATGAGCAGTTCTTC
>TRBV20-1|TRBJ2-3|-|many
CSAIFVSGIPSTDTQYF
TGCAGTGCTATCTTCGTATCGGGAATTCCTAGCACAGATACGCAGTATTTT
>TRBV20-1|TRBJ2-5|TRBD1|medium-sized
CSARDRDRGQETQYF
TGCAGTGCTAGAGATAGGGACAGGGGGCAGGAGACCCAGTACTTC
>TRBV20-1|TRBJ2-2|TRBD2|-
CSASPGVLAGAGELFF
TGCAGTGCTTCCCCAGGGGTGCTAGCGGGGGCCGGGGAGCTGTTTTTT
>TRBV12-3/TRBV12-4|TRBJ1-1|TRBD1|few
CASTADRAAFF
TGTGCCAGCACCGCGGACAGGGCGGCTTTCTTT
>TRBV18|TRBJ1-2|-|few
CASSVTAANYGYTF
TGTGCCAGCTCGGTGACAGCAGCTAACTATGGCTACACCTTC
>TRBV7-2|TRBJ2-3|-|-
CASSLAPAGDTQYF
TGTGCCAGCAGCTTAGCGCCAGCAGGGGATACGCAGTATTTT
>TRBV12-3/TRBV12-4|TRBJ2-5|TRBD2|-
CASSSTSGELKTQYF
TGTGCCAGCAGTTCGACTAGCGGGGAGTTGAAGACCCAGTACTTC
>TRBV4-1|TRBJ2-1|-|many
CASSHNYNEQFF
TGCGCCAGCAGCCACAATTACAATGAGCAGTTCTTC
>TRBV4-1|TRBJ2-1|-|many
CASSQLGRGSYNEQFF
TGCGCCAGCAGCCAACTAGGGAGAGGTAGCTACAATGAGCAGTTCTTC
>TRBV6-5|TRBJ2-5|TRBD2|-
CASSYRQYSGIPQETQYF
TGTGCCAGCAGTTACCGCCAATATAGCGGGATACCCCAAGAGACCCAGTACTTC
>TRBV25-1|TRBJ2-1|TRBD2|-
CASSDPSGRPAGNEQFF
TGTGCCAGCAGTGACCCTAGCGGGAGGCCGGCGGGCAATGAGCAGTTCTTC
>TRBV20-1|TRBJ2-1|TRBD2|many
CSAGFAGLAGESIEQFF
TGCAGTGCTGGATTCGCGGGACTAGCGGGAGAGTCGATTGAGCAGTTCTTC